Each of the 8 T cell receptor beta chains below was sequenced from the same sample in a study of blood T cells in healthy people across ages. For the second PCR, which ran for about 7 to 12 cycles, a sample-barcoded 5' primer and a J-beta primer mix were used. TCRdb recomputed calls from the 5' RACE reads with MiXCR, one row per CDR3 protein. The data show 550,000 to 600,000 distinct CDR3 sequences, 47% seen once. Source material: blood. These receptors were collected from a man older than 75 in good health.

This clonotype is labeled as medium-sized. A much larger clone is a single base away; this may be a read error. The V gene is TRBV9, the J gene TRBJ2-1; weak D call: TRBD1 (5 bases). The DNA end is more similar to TRBJ2-7, so the J call may be wrong. Germline assignment: CDR1 SGDLS and CDR2 YYNGEE. The CDR3 totals 15 residues. The CDR3 loop reads CASSVGQSSYNEQYF. The CDR3 bases are TGTGCCAGCAGCGTAGGACAGAGCTCCTACAATGAGCAGTACTTC.

This clonotype came up many times. CDR3 residues: CASRAQVSTDTQYF. The CDR3 DNA follows: TGTGCCAGCAGAGCTCAGGTTAGCACAGATACGCAGTATTTT. The chain is built from TRBV6-5 and TRBJ2-3; D ambiguous. Trimming shortened V by 6 bases and J by 0 bases, and 10 bases separated the two germline ends. This CDR3 contains 14 residues. The germline V gene has CDR1 MNHEY and CDR2 SVGAGI.

Of note for this clonotype: An end of the junction does not agree with germline; a read error may underlie this. The chain recombines TRBV20-1 with TRBJ2-2, with D tentatively TRBD2 (5 bases). The V gene's germline CDR1 is DFQATT and CDR2 SNEGSKA (reference sequence). The CDR3 runs to 14 residues. CDR3 nucleotide sequence: TGCAGTGCCCTCTTCGGCGCGAACACCGGGGAGCCGTTTTTT. Protein: CSALFGANTGEPFF.

The genes are TRBV24-1 and TRBJ2-1, with D tentatively TRBD1 (6 bases). Trimming took 4 bases from V and 0 from J, leaving 9 bases between them. The CDR3 runs to 15 residues. Germline-derived CDR1 and CDR2 are KGHDR and SFDVKD. CDR3 region: CATSDTGSSYNEQFF. CDR3 DNA: TGTGCCACCAGTGACACAGGGAGCTCCTACAATGAGCAGTTCTTC.

This chain joins TRBV14 and TRBJ2-7; D is unclear. The CDR3 covers 14 residues. The V end lost 3 bases, the J end lost 2 bases, and 11 bases lay between the germline ends. Germline V gene lookup returns CDR1 SGHDN and CDR2 FVKESK. The CDR3 sequence is CASSHVSGAYEQYF. In nucleotides, the CDR3 is TGTGCCAGCAGCCACGTTAGTGGGGCCTACGAGCAGTACTTC.

The rearrangement joins TRBV6-1 to TRBJ1-5; a weak D match, TRBD1 (5 bases). The germline CDR1 and CDR2 sequences are MNHNS and SASEGT. CDR3 length: 16 residues. The V gene lost 1 base and the J gene lost 6 bases, with 16 bases spanning the gap. The CDR3 DNA reads TGTGCCAGCAGTGAAGTCGGGGGGAACGGGCGTCAGCCCCAGCATTTT. Its translation: CASSEVGGNGRQPQHF.

J is TRBJ2-7 and V is TRBV28, with TRBD2 matching 7 bases. The J segment lost 0 bases and the V segment lost 2 bases, leaving 4 bases of the junction unmatched. The CDR3 covers 15 residues. The V gene's germline CDR1 is MDHEN and CDR2 SYDVKM. The CDR3 nucleotides read TGTGCCAGCAGTTTAGTAAGCGGGACCTCCTACGAGCAGTACTTC. Protein: CASSLVSGTSYEQYF.

In DNA form, the CDR3 reads TGTGCCAGCAGCCTGTTACTTGGTGGAGAGACCCAGTACTTC. Translated: CASSLLLGGETQYF. The V gene is TRBV7-2, the J gene TRBJ2-7; D gene uncertain. The J call could be wrong; TRBJ2-5 is a better fit for the DNA end. The CDR3 has 14 amino acids. CDR1 is SGHTA, CDR2 FQGNSA, per germline.